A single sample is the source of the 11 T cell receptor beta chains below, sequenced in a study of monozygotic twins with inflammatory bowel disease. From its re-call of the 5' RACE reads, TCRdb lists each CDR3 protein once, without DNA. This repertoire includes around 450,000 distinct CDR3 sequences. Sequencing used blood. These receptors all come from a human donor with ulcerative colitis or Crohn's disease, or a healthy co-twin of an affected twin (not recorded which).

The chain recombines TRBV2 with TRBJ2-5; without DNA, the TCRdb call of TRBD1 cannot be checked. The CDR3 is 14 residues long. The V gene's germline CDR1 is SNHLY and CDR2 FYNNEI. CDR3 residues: CASSEARGRETQYF. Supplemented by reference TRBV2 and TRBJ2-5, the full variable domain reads EPEVTQTPSHQVTQMGQEVILRCVPISNHLYFYWYRQILGQKVEFLVSFYNNEISEKSEIFDDQFSVERPDGSNFTLKIRSTKLEDSAMYFCASSEARGRETQYFGPGTRLLVL.

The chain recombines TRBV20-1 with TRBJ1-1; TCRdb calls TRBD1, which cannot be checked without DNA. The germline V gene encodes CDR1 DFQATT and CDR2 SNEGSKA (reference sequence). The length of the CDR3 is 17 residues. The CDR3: CSARDLSGTGGNTEAFF.

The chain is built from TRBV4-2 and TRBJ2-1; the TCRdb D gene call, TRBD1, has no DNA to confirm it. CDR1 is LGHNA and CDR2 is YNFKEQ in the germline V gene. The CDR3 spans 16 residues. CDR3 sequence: CASSQDRTGGWDEQFF.

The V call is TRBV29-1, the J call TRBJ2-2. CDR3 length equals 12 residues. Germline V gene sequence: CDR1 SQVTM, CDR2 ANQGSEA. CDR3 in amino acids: CSVVENTGELFF.

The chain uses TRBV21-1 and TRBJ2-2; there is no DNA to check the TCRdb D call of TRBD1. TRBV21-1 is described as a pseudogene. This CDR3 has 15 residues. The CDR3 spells CASSRDSKAPGELFF.

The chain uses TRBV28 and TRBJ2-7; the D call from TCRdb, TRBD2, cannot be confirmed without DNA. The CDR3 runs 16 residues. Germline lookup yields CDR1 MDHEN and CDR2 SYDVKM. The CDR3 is CASSSHLGSVGYEQYF. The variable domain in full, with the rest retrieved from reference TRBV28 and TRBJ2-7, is DVKVTQSSRYLVKRTGEKVFLECVQDMDHENMFWYRQDPGLGLRLIYFSYDVKMKEKGDIPEGYSVSREKKERFSLILESASTNQTSMYLCASSSHLGSVGYEQYFGPGTRLTVT.

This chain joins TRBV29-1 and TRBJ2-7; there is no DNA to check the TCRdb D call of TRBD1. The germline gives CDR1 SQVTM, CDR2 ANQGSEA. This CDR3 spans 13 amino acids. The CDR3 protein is CSVVEGAAREQYF.

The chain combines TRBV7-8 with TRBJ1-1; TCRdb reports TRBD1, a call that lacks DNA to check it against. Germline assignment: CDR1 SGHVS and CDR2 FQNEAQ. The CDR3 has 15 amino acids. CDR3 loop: CASSLGAGSIAEAFF.

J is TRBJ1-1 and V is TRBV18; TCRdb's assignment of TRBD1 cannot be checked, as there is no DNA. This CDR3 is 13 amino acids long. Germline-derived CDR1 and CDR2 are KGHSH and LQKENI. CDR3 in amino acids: CASAGGINTEAFF.

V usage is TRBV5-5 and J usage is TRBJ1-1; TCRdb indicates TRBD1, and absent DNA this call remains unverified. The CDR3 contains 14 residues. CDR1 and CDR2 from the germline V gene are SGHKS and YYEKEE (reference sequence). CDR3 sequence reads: CASSRGGQNTEAFF.

CDR3: CASSVSGGTGANVLTF. The J gene is TRBJ2-6, the V gene TRBV7-2; TCRdb's assignment of TRBD1 cannot be checked, as there is no DNA. CDR1 and CDR2 from the germline V gene are SGHTA and FQGNSA. The CDR3 loop spans 16 amino acids.